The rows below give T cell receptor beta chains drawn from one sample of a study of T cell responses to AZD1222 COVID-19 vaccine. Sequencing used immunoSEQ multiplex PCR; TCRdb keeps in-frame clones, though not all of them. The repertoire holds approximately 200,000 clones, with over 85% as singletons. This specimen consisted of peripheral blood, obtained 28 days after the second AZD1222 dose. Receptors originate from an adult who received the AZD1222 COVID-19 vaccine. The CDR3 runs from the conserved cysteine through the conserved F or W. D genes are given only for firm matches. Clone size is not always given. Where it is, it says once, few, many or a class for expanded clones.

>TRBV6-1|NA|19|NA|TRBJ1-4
TGTGCCAGCAGTGAAATGAGGATGGGTCAGGGAATGTCACGCGAAAAACTGTTTTTT
CASSEMRMGQGMSREKLFF
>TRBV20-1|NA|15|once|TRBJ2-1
TGCAGTGCTGGTGGGGCTAGCGATTCCTACAATGAGCAGTTCTTC
CSAGGASDSYNEQFF
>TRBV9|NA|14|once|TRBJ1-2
TGTGCCAGCAGCGCGATCGGGACGCTGGATGGCTACACCTTC
CASSAIGTLDGYTF
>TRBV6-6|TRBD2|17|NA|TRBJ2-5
TGTGCCAGCAGTCGGGACCCCAGGGCTAGCGGTCAAGAGACCCAGTACTTC
CASSRDPRASGQETQYF
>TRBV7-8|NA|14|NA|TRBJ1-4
TGTGCCAGCAGTAACAACAGGGTCTCCGAAAAACTGTTTTTT
CASSNNRVSEKLFF
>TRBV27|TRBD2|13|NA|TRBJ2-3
TGTGCCAGCAGTTCGGGAGGTCCAGATACGCAGTATTTT
CASSSGGPDTQYF
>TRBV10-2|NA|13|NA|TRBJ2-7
TGCGCCAGCAGTGAATGGCAGGGAAACGAGCAGTACTTC
CASSEWQGNEQYF
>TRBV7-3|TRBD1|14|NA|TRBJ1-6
TGTGCCAGCAGCCTCGGACAGGGGGGTTCACCCCTCCACTTT
CASSLGQGGSPLHF
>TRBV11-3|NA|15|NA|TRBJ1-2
TGTGCCAGCAGCAAGGGACGCCTACTCCTCTATGGCTACACCTTC
CASSKGRLLLYGYTF
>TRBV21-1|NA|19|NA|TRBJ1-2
TGTGCCAGCAGCAGGCCGCCGCGGGACAGGGGGCACAATGACTATGGCTACACCTTC
CASSRPPRDRGHNDYGYTF